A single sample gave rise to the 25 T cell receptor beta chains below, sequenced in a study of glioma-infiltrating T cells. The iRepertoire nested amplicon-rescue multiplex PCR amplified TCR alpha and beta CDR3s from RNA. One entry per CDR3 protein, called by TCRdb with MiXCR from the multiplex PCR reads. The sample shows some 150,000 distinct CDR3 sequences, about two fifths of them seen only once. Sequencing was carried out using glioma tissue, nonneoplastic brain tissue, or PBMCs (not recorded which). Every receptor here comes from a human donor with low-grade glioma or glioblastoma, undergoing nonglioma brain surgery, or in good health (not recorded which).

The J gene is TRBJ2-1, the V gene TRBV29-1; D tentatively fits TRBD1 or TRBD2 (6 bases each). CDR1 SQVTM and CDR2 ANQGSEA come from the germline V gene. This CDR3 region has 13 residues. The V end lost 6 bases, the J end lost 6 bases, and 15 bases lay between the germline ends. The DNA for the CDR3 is TGCAGCGTCCGGGAGAAAGGGGGCAATGAGCAGTTCTTC. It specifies CSVREKGGNEQFF.

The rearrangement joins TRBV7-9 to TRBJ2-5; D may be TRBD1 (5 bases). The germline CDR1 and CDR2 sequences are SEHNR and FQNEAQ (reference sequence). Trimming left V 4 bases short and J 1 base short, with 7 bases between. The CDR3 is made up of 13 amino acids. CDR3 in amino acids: CASSSQGQETQYF. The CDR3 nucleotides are TGTGCCAGCAGCTCGCAGGGCCAAGAGACCCAGTACTTC.

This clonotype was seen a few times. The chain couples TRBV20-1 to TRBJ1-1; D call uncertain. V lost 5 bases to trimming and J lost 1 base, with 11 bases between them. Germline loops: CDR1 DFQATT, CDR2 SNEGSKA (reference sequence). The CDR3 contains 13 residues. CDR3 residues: CSAGGRTNTEAFF. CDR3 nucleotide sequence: TGCAGTGCTGGCGGACGGACGAACACTGAAGCTTTCTTT.

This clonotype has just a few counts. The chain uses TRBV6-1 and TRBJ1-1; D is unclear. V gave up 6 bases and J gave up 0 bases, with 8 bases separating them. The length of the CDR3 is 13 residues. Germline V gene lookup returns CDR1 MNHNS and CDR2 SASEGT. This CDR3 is CASRTPMNTEAFF. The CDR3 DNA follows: TGTGCCAGCAGAACTCCTATGAACACTGAAGCTTTCTTT.

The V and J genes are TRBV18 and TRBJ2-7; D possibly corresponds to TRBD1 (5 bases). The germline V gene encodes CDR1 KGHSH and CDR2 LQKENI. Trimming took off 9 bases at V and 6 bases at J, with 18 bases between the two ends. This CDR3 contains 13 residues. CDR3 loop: CASLTDSWGEQYF. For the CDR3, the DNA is TGTGCCAGTCTCACAGACAGCTGGGGCGAGCAGTACTTC. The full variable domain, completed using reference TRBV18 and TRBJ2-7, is NAGVMQNPRHLVRRRGQEARLRCSPMKGHSHVYWYRQLPEEGLKFMVYLQKENIIDESGMPKERFSAEFPKEGPSILRIQQVVRGDSAAYFCASLTDSWGEQYFGPGTRLTVT.

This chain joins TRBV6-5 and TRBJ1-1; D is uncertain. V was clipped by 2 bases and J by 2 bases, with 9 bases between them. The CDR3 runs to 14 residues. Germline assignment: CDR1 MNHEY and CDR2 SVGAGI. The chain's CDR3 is CASSYQFFNTEAFF. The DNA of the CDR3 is TGTGCCAGCAGTTACCAGTTTTTTAACACTGAAGCTTTCTTT.

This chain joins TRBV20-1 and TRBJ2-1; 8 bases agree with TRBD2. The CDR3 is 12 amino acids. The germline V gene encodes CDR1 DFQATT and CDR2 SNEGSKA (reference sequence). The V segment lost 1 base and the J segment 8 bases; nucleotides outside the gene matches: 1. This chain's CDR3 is CSARGRGDEQFF. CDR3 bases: TGCAGTGCTAGAGGGCGGGGGGATGAGCAGTTCTTC.

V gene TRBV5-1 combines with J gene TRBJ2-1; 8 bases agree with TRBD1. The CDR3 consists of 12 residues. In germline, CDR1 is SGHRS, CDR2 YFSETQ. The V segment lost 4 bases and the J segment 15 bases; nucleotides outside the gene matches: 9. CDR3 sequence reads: CASSRDRGRLFF. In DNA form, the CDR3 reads TGCGCCAGCAGCCGCGACAGGGGAAGGCTGTTCTTC.

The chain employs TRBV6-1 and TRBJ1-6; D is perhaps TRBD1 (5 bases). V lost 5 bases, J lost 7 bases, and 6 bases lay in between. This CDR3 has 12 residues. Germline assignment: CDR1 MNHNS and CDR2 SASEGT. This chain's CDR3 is CASSWDNSPLHF. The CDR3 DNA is TGTGCCAGCAGTTGGGACAATTCACCCCTCCACTTT.

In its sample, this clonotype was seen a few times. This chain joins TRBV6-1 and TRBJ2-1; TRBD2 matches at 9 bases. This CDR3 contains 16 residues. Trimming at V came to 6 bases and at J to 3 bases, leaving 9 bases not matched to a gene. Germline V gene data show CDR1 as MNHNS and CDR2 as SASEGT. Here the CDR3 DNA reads TGTGCCAGCAGCCTATCCGGGACTAGCCACTACAATGAGCAGTTCTTC. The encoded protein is CASSLSGTSHYNEQFF.

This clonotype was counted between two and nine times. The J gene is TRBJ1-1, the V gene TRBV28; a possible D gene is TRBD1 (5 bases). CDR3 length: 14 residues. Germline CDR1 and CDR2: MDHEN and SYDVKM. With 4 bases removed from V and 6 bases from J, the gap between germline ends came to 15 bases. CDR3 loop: CASSYPGVESEAFF. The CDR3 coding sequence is TGTGCCAGCAGTTACCCGGGGGTCGAATCTGAAGCTTTCTTT.

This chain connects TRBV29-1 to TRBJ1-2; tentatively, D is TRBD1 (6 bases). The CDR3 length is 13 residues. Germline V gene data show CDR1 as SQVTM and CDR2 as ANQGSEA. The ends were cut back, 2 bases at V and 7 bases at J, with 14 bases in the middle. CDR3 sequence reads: CSVEKRGASGYTF. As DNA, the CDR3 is TGCAGCGTTGAAAAAAGGGGGGCTAGTGGCTACACCTTC.

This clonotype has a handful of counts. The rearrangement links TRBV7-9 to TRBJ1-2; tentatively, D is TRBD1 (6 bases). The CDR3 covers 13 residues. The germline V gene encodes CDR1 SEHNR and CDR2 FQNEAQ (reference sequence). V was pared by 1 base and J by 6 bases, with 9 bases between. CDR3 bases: TGTGCCAGCAGCTTAGTAGGGGGTCATGGCTACACCTTC. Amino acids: CASSLVGGHGYTF.

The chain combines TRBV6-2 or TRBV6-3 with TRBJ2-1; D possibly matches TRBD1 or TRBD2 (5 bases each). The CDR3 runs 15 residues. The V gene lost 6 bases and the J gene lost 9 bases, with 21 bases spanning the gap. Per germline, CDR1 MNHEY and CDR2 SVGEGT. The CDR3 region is CASRSRDASVVEQFF. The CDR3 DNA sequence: TGTGCCAGCAGATCCCGGGACGCTTCCGTGGTTGAGCAGTTCTTC.

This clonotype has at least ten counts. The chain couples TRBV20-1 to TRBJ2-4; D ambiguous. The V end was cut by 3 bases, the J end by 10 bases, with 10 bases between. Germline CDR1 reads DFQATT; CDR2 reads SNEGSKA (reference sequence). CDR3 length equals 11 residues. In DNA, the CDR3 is TGCAGTGCTAGCTTAGCTCGGATTCAGTACTTC. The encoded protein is CSASLARIQYF.

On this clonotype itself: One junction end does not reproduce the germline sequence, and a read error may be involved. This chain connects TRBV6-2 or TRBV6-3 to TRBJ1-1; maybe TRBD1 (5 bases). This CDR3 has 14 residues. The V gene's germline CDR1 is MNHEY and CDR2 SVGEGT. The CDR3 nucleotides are TGCGCCAGCAGTGTAAACCCTGGGGGCACTGAAGCTTTCTTT. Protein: CASSVNPGGTEAFF.

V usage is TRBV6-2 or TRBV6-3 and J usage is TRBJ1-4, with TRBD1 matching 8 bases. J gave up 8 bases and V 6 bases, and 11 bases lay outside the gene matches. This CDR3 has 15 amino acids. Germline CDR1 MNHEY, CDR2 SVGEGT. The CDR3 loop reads CASRTDSTGGEKLFF. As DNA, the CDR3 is TGTGCCAGCAGGACCGATTCCACAGGGGGGGAAAAACTGTTTTTT.

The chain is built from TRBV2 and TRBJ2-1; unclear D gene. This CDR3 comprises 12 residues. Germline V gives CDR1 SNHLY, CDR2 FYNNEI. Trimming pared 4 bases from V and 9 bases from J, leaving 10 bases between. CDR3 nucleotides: TGTGCCAGCAGTGTCGTAGCAGTTGAGCAGTTCTTC. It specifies CASSVVAVEQFF.

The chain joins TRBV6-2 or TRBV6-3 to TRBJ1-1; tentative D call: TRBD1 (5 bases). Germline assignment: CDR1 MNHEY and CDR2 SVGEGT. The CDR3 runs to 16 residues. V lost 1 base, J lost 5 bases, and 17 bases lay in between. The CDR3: CASSYYGAPSQTEAFF. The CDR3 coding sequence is TGTGCCAGCAGTTACTATGGGGCGCCTAGTCAAACTGAAGCTTTCTTT.

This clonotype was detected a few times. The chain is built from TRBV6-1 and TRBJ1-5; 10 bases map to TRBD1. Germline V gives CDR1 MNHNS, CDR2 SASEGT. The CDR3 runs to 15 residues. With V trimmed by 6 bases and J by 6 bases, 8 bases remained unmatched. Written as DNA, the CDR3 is TGTGCCAGCAGAGATGCCGGGACAGGGGTTCAGCCCCAGCATTTT. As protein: CASRDAGTGVQPQHF.

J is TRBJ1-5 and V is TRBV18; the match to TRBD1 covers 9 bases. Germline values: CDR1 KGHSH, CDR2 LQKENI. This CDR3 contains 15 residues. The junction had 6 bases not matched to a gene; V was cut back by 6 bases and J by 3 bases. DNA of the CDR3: TGTGCCAGCTCCCCGGGACAGGGAACCAATCAGCCCCAGCATTTT. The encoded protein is CASSPGQGTNQPQHF.

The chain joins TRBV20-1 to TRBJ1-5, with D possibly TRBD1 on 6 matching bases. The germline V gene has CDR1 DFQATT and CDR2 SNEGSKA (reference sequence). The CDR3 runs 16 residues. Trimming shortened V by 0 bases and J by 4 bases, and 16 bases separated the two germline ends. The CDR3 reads CSAREGRTDVNQPQHF. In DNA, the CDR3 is TGCAGTGCTAGAGAGGGTAGGACAGACGTTAATCAGCCCCAGCATTTT.

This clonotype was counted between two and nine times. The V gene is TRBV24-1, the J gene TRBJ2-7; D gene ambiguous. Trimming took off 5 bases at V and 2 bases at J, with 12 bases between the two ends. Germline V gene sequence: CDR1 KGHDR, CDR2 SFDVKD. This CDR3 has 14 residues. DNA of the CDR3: TGTGCCACCAGTGGGGGTCAGCCCCCCTACGAGCAGTACTTC. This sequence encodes CATSGGQPPYEQYF.

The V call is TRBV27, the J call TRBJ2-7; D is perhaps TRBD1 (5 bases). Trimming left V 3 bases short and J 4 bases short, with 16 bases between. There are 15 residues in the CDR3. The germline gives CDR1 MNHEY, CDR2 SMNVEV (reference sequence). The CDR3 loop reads CASSFRQTQSYEQYF. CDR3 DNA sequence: TGTGCCAGCAGTTTTCGACAGACTCAATCATACGAGCAGTACTTC.

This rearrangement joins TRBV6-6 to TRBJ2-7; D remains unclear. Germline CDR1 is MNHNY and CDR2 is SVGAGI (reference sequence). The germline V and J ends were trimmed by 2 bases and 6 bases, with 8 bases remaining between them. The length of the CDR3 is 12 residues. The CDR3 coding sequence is TGTGCCAGCAGTTACACCGGTGGCGAGCAGTACTTC. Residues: CASSYTGGEQYF.